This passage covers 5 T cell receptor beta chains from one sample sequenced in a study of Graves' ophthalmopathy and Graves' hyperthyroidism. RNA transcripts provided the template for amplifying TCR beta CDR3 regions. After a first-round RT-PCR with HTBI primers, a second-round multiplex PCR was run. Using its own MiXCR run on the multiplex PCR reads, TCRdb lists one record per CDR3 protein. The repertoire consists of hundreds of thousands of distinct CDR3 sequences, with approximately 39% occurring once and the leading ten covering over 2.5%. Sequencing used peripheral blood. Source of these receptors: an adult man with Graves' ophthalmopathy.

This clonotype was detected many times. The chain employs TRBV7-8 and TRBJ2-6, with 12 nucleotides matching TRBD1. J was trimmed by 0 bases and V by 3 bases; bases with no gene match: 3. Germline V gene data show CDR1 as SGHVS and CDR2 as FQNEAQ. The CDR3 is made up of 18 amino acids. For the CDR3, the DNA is TGTGCCAGCAGCTTGGGACAGGGGGCTCTCTCTGGGGCCAACGTCCTGACTTTC. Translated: CASSLGQGALSGANVLTF.

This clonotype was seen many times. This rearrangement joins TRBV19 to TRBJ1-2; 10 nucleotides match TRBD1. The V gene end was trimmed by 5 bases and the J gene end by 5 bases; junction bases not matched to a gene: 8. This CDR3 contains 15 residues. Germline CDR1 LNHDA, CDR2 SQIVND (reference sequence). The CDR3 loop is CASSEGQGIWYGYTF. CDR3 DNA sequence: TGTGCCAGTAGTGAGGGACAGGGGATATGGTATGGCTACACCTTC.

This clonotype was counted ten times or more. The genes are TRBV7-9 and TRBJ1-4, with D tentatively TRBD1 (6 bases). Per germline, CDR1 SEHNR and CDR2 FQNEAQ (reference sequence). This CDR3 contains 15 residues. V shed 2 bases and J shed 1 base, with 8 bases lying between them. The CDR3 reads CASSLRTVTNEKLFF. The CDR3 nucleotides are TGTGCCAGCAGCTTACGGACAGTAACTAATGAAAAACTGTTTTTT.

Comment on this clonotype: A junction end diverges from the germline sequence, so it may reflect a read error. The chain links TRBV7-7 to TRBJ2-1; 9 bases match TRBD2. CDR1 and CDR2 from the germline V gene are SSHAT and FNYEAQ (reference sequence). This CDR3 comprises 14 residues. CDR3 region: CASSSSIAGDEQFF. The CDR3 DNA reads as TGTGCTAGCAGCTCGAGTATAGCGGGGGATGAGCAGTTCTTC.

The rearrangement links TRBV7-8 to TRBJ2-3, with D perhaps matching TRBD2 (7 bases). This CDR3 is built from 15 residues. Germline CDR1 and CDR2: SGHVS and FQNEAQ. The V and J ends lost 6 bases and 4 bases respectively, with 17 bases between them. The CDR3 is CASSWGGAIADTQYF. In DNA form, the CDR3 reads TGTGCCAGCAGTTGGGGGGGGGCGATCGCAGATACGCAGTATTTT.